These 8 T cell receptor beta chains were sequenced from one sample in a study of cytomegalovirus exposure and HLA in healthy donors. 60 Vbeta and 13 Jbeta primers were used in PCR. Data came from immunoSEQ multiplex PCR; TCRdb stores just in-frame clones and leaves some out. Here the sample spans 160,000 or so clones, roughly three quarters being singletons. Sequencing input: PBMCs. Receptor source: a man in his late teens or twenties in good health and CMV-seropositive.

This clone appeared a few times. The chain links TRBV28 to TRBJ1-1, with a weak D call TRBD1 (6 bases). The CDR3 runs 14 residues. CDR1 MDHEN and CDR2 SYDVKM come from the germline V gene. V gave up 6 bases and J gave up 6 bases, with 17 bases separating them. CDR3: CASRGTGKPSEAFF. The CDR3 DNA follows: TGTGCCAGCAGGGGTACAGGGAAACCATCTGAAGCTTTCTTT.

V gene TRBV11-1 combines with J gene TRBJ2-1; D gene unclear. Looked up from germline, CDR1 is SGHAT and CDR2 is FQDESV (reference sequence). Trimming removed 4 bases from V and 5 bases from J, with 18 bases in between. This CDR3 has 16 residues. In DNA, the CDR3 is TGTGCCAGCAGCTCCCGCATCTCGGGTGTCGACAATGAGCAGTTCTTC. This translates into CASSSRISGVDNEQFF. Combining the CDR3 with reference TRBV11-1 and TRBJ2-1 gives the whole variable domain EAEVAQSPRYKITEKSQAVAFWCDPISGHATLYWYRQILGQGPELLVQFQDESVVDDSQLPKDRFSAERLKGVDSTLKIQPAELGDSAMYLCASSSRISGVDNEQFFGPGTRLTVL.

The J gene is TRBJ1-2, the V gene TRBV30; TRBD1 aligns across 10 bases. This CDR3 contains 12 residues. Germline V lookup: CDR1 GTSNPN, CDR2 SVGIG (reference sequence). J gave up 7 bases and V 5 bases, and 4 bases lay outside the gene matches. CDR3 in amino acids: CAWDRDRGGYTF. The CDR3, as DNA: TGTGCCTGGGACCGGGACAGGGGTGGCTACACCTTC.

This clone has more than one count but fewer than ten. V gene TRBV2 combines with J gene TRBJ1-1; the D gene is possibly TRBD1 (5 bases). V dropped 2 bases and J dropped 0 bases, with 13 bases sitting between them. The CDR3 consists of 16 residues. Germline V gives CDR1 SNHLY, CDR2 FYNNEI. The CDR3 DNA reads TGTGCCAGCAGTGAATCGAACGGGGACTTGAACACTGAAGCTTTCTTT. Its translation: CASSESNGDLNTEAFF.

The chain joins TRBV28 to TRBJ1-2, with 9 bases that match TRBD1. The V gene end was trimmed by 11 bases and the J gene end by 1 base; junction bases not matched to a gene: 14. This CDR3 spans 16 amino acids. Germline CDR1 reads MDHEN; CDR2 reads SYDVKM. The CDR3 nucleotides read TGTGCCGCGGGACCGGGACAGGGACCGGTTAACTATGGCTACACCTTC. Translating it yields CAAGPGQGPVNYGYTF.

The gene calls are TRBV6-5 and TRBJ1-2; 7 nucleotides match TRBD1. The J segment lost 4 bases and the V segment lost 0 bases, leaving 5 bases of the junction unmatched. CDR1 is MNHEY, CDR2 SVGAGI, per germline. The length of the CDR3 is 15 residues. The CDR3 coding sequence is TGTGCCAGCAGTTACTCTACGACAGGGTCCTATGGCTACACCTTC. This encodes CASSYSTTGSYGYTF.

The V and J genes are TRBV5-6 and TRBJ1-2; maybe TRBD1 (5 bases). V lost 2 bases and J lost 9, with 11 bases in between. The germline CDR1 and CDR2 sequences are SGHDT and YYEEEE. The CDR3 is made up of 12 amino acids. DNA for the CDR3: TGTGCCAGCAGCTTTACCCAGGGAAGCTACACCTTC. Amino acids: CASSFTQGSYTF.

This chain links TRBV27 with TRBJ2-5, with TRBD1 matching over 10 bases. Germline CDR1 is MNHEY and CDR2 is SMNVEV (reference sequence). The length of the CDR3 is 17 residues. Trimming cost V 5 bases and J 0 bases; bases outside gene matches: 9. The CDR3 sequence is CASSADRGSIYQETQYF. CDR3 bases: TGTGCCAGCAGTGCGGACAGGGGGTCCATATACCAAGAGACCCAGTACTTC.